The rows below give T cell receptor beta chains drawn from one sample of a study of blood T cell repertoires in COVID-19. Produced via immunoSEQ multiplex PCR; TCRdb's table is partial and in-frame only. The sample has over 35,000 clones; around 81% are singletons. The sequencing sample was made of peripheral blood. These TCRs come from a man in his forties with active or convalescent COVID-19. The CDR3 runs from the conserved cysteine through the conserved F or W. The D gene is left open where the match is weak. Expanded clones get a size class; other rows say once, few or many, or leave the size out.

size: .
V: TRBV28
J: TRBJ2-7
D: .
DNA: TGTGCCAGCAGGTCGGCAGGGCCCTCCTACGAGCAGTACTTC
CDR3: CASRSAGPSYEQYF

size: once
V: TRBV5-4
J: TRBJ1-2
D: TRBD1
DNA: TGTGCCAGCAGCACGGGGACAGGGCTCCTCTATGGCTACACCTTC
CDR3: CASSTGTGLLYGYTF

size: once
V: TRBV10-3
J: TRBJ1-2
D: TRBD1
DNA: TGTGCCATCAGCGCTACGGGACAGGGGCAAAAGGACTATGGCTACACCTTC
CDR3: CAISATGQGQKDYGYTF

size: .
V: TRBV3-1/TRBV3-2
J: TRBJ1-3
D: .
DNA: TGTGCCAGCAGCCTTGGGCCAGGCGTCGGAAACACCATATATTTT
CDR3: CASSLGPGVGNTIYF

size: .
V: TRBV7-2
J: TRBJ1-2
D: TRBD1
DNA: TGTGCCAGCAGCTCGATTCGACAGGGCTGGAAGTTC
CDR3: CASSSIRQGWKF

size: few
V: TRBV4-2
J: TRBJ2-7
D: TRBD2
DNA: TGTGCCAGCAGCCAAGGGCTCCCCGCTAGCGGGAGGTACTCCTACGAGCAGTACTTC
CDR3: CASSQGLPASGRYSYEQYF

size: .
V: TRBV3-1/TRBV3-2
J: TRBJ1-5
D: .
DNA: TGTGCCAGCAGCTCGGACATAAGCAATCAGCCCCAGCATTTT
CDR3: CASSSDISNQPQHF

size: few
V: TRBV9
J: TRBJ1-1
D: TRBD1
DNA: TGTGCCAGCAGCATTGGGACAGTTTTGATGAACACTGAAGCTTTCTTT
CDR3: CASSIGTVLMNTEAFF

size: .
V: TRBV11-2
J: TRBJ2-3
D: .
DNA: TGTGCCAGCAGCTTAGATTACTGGGGGGATTACACAGATACGCAGTATTTT
CDR3: CASSLDYWGDYTDTQYF

size: .
V: TRBV27
J: TRBJ2-4
D: .
DNA: TGTGCCAGCACCAGCAAAAACATTCAGTACTTC
CDR3: CASTSKNIQYF

size: .
V: TRBV7-8
J: TRBJ1-1
D: .
DNA: TGTGCCAGCAGCCTCCTGCGGGAAGCTTTCTTT
CDR3: CASSLLREAFF

size: .
V: TRBV27
J: TRBJ2-7
D: .
DNA: TGTGCCAGCAGTCAAAGAGGAACCTACGAGCAGTACTTC
CDR3: CASSQRGTYEQYF

size: .
V: TRBV12-3/TRBV12-4
J: TRBJ1-2
D: .
DNA: TGTGCCAGCAGTCTAGTTCGCGGCGGCTACACCTTC
CDR3: CASSLVRGGYTF

size: few
V: TRBV7-3
J: TRBJ2-1
D: .
DNA: TGTGCCAGCAGCTTTGAGGCCCAGCGAGAAGAGCAGTTCTTC
CDR3: CASSFEAQREEQFF